A selection of T cell receptor beta chains follows, all from one sample in a study of post-analysis software for immune sequencing data. TCRdb reprocessed the PCR reads via MiXCR and lists one record per CDR3 protein. This repertoire shows approximately 180,000 distinct CDR3 sequences, approximately 30% found once; its top ten account for roughly 1.6%. The material sequenced was blood. These receptors were collected from a girl aged 5-17 years with multiple sclerosis. Both conserved end residues are part of each CDR3. Fields, in order: V gene, J gene, D gene, clone size, CDR3 protein, CDR3 DNA. A D gene is named only where the DNA matches it firmly. Size tells how often a clone was seen (once, few, many) or the class of an expanded clone, and some rows leave it out.

>TRBV20-1|TRBJ2-7|TRBD2|few
CGASARTSGTDEQYF
TGCGGTGCTTCCGCCAGGACTAGCGGGACAGACGAGCAGTACTTC
>TRBV29-1|TRBJ2-1|.|.
CSVETNNEQFF
TGCAGCGTTGAAACGAACAATGAGCAGTTCTTC
>TRBV5-5|TRBJ2-1|.|.
CASSYVIWGGNEQFF
TGTGCCAGCAGTTATGTTATCTGGGGTGGGAATGAGCAGTTCTTC
>TRBV6-6|TRBJ2-1|TRBD1|few
CASSYGPGQGIKGEFF
TGTGCCAGCAGTTACGGTCCGGGACAGGGAATCAAGGGAGAGTTCTTC
>TRBV20-1|TRBJ1-3|.|.
CSAGDLRSGNTIYF
TGCAGTGCTGGGGACCTACGCTCTGGAAACACCATATATTTT
>TRBV5-1|TRBJ1-1|.|.
CASSGTDGYTEAFF
TGCGCCAGCAGCGGAACCGACGGGTACACTGAAGCTTTCTTT
>TRBV20-1|TRBJ1-1|TRBD1|few
CSARAGTAEAFF
TGCAGTGCTAGAGCCGGGACAGCAGAAGCTTTCTTT
>TRBV18|TRBJ2-5|.|few
CASSPTALLTDEGTQYF
TGTGCCAGCTCACCAACCGCTCTCCTGACAGACGAAGGGACCCAGTACTTC
>TRBV6-1|TRBJ2-7|.|many
CASSEGPKGLEQYF
TGTGCCAGCAGTGAAGGTCCTAAGGGACTCGAGCAGTACTTC
>TRBV20-1|TRBJ1-5|TRBD1|few
CSAMVGGGNQPQHF
TGCAGTGCTATGGTAGGGGGCGGCAATCAGCCCCAGCATTTT
>TRBV30|TRBJ2-3|TRBD2|few
CAWGLAGASFADTQYF
TGTGCCTGGGGACTAGCGGGAGCGAGTTTTGCAGATACGCAGTATTTT
>TRBV12-3/TRBV12-4|TRBJ2-4|.|.
CASSFGVAKNIQYF
TGTGCCAGCAGTTTCGGGGTAGCCAAAAACATTCAGTACTTC
>TRBV5-1|TRBJ2-1|TRBD2|.
CASSSPSGSSYNEQFF
TGCGCCAGCAGCTCCCCTAGCGGGAGCTCCTACAATGAGCAGTTCTTC
>TRBV15|TRBJ2-2|.|.
CATSRDLRNTGELFF
TGTGCCACCAGCAGAGATCTCCGGAACACCGGGGAGCTGTTTTTT
>TRBV7-2|TRBJ1-2|.|.
CASSPRGNSAGYTF
TGTGCCAGCAGCCCCCGTGGAAATTCCGCGGGCTACACCTTC
>TRBV5-1|TRBJ1-1|.|few
CASSLSGGQAFF
TGCGCCAGCAGCTTGTCGGGGGGTCAAGCTTTCTTT
>TRBV13|TRBJ1-1|.|.
CASSYLLRPRGAFF
TGTGCCAGCAGCTACCTCCTTCGTCCCCGAGGAGCTTTCTTT
>TRBV29-1|TRBJ2-7|TRBD1|many
CSVDRDRGREQYF
TGCAGCGTGGACCGGGACAGGGGGCGCGAGCAGTACTTC
>TRBV20-1|TRBJ2-7|TRBD2|.
CSARGPSGIYEQYF
TGCAGTGCTAGGGGCCCGAGCGGGATTTACGAGCAGTACTTC
>TRBV20-1|TRBJ2-7|TRBD2|few
CSATSGGSSYEQYF
TGCAGTGCTACTAGCGGGGGGAGCTCCTACGAGCAGTACTTC
>TRBV4-2|TRBJ1-2|.|many
CASSQDASGGSYGYTF
TGTGCCAGCAGCCAAGATGCGTCGGGAGGTAGCTATGGCTACACCTTC
>TRBV28|TRBJ1-1|.|few
CASRPPGDGTEAFF
TGTGCCAGCAGGCCCCCAGGGGACGGCACTGAAGCTTTCTTT
>TRBV5-1|TRBJ1-2|TRBD1|.
CASRLTGVFGYTF
TGCGCCAGCAGGTTGACAGGGGTATTTGGCTACACCTTC
>TRBV20-1|TRBJ1-2|.|few
CSAFLQGRGGYGYTF
TGCAGTGCTTTCCTCCAGGGGAGGGGCGGCTATGGCTACACCTTC
>TRBV3-1|TRBJ2-5|.|many
CASSQDSRGETQYF
TGTGCCAGCAGCCAAGATTCTAGGGGAGAGACCCAGTACTTC
>TRBV5-1|TRBJ1-1|.|few
CASSLDLTEAFF
TGCGCCAGCAGCCTTGACCTGACTGAAGCTTTCTTT
>TRBV18|TRBJ1-1|.|.
CASSGGGALNTEAFF
TGTGCCAGCTCTGGCGGGGGCGCGTTGAACACTGAAGCTTTCTTT
>TRBV9|TRBJ2-5|TRBD1|many
CASSNRDRGGETQYF
TGTGCCAGCAGCAACCGGGACAGGGGAGGGGAGACCCAGTACTTC
>TRBV2|TRBJ1-2|TRBD1|many
CASSGQGENYGYTF
TGTGCCAGCAGCGGACAGGGGGAGAACTATGGCTACACCTTC
>TRBV5-1|TRBJ2-3|TRBD2|.
CASSLEGLAPDTQYF
TGCGCCAGCAGCTTGGAGGGACTAGCACCAGATACGCAGTATTTT
>TRBV20-1|TRBJ1-4|.|.
CSAGRSTGNEKLFF
TGCAGTGCAGGGAGAAGTACGGGAAATGAAAAACTGTTTTTT
>TRBV12-3/TRBV12-4|TRBJ2-1|.|.
CASRNSLGQGFSYNEQFF
TGTGCCAGCAGGAATTCACTAGGGCAGGGCTTCTCCTACAATGAGCAGTTCTTC
>TRBV27|TRBJ2-7|TRBD1|.
CASSLTGDVYEQYF
TGCGCCAGCAGTTTGACAGGGGATGTATACGAGCAGTACTTC
>TRBV28|TRBJ2-5|.|many
CASSLSSPEETQYF
TGTGCCAGCAGTTTATCGAGCCCCGAAGAGACCCAGTACTTC
>TRBV5-1|TRBJ2-1|TRBD1|few
CASSLGDRGHYNEQFF
TGCGCCAGCAGCTTGGGGGACAGGGGGCATTACAATGAGCAGTTCTTC
>TRBV11-2|TRBJ2-1|.|few
CASSLEEQFF
TGTGCCAGCAGCTTAGAGGAGCAGTTCTTC
>TRBV3-1|TRBJ2-7|.|many
CASSQASGTFSEQYF
TGTGCCAGCAGCCAAGCATCGGGGACCTTCTCCGAGCAGTACTTC
>TRBV12-3/TRBV12-4|TRBJ2-3|.|many
CASIPSVPSTDTQYF
TGTGCCAGCATCCCTAGTGTCCCCAGCACAGATACGCAGTATTTT
>TRBV4-1|TRBJ2-4|.|.
CASSQDFGATLAKNIQYF
TGCGCCAGCAGCCAAGATTTTGGGGCAACCCTAGCCAAAAACATTCAGTACTTC
>TRBV5-1|TRBJ2-7|.|few
CASSPGTRYGEQYF
TGCGCCAGCAGCCCAGGGACTCGCTACGGCGAGCAGTACTTC
>TRBV10-3|TRBJ2-3|TRBD2|many
CAIRASGAKGLDTQYF
TGTGCCATCAGGGCTAGCGGGGCTAAGGGGCTTGATACGCAGTATTTT
>TRBV6-2/TRBV6-3|TRBJ2-3|TRBD2|few
CDSSVAGATDTQYF
TGTGACAGCAGCGTAGCGGGAGCCACAGATACGCAGTATTTT
>TRBV9|TRBJ2-5|TRBD2|.
CASSAGTTFQETQYF
TGTGCCAGCAGCGCCGGGACTACGTTCCAAGAGACCCAGTACTTC
>TRBV18|TRBJ2-7|.|few
CASSLPRDRPPYEQYF
TGTGCCAGCTCACTCCCCCGGGACCGGCCCCCCTACGAGCAGTACTTC
>TRBV7-3|TRBJ2-1|TRBD2|.
CASSFAGTSGTYNEQFF
TGTGCCAGCAGCTTTGCCGGGACTAGCGGGACCTACAATGAGCAGTTCTTC
>TRBV27|TRBJ1-2|TRBD1|.
CASSQGQANYGYTF
TGTGCCAGCAGTCAGGGACAGGCTAACTATGGCTACACCTTC
>TRBV30|TRBJ2-5|TRBD2|.
CAWRGAGEQYF
TGTGCCTGGCGGGGCGCGGGAGAGCAGTACTTC
>TRBV20-1|TRBJ2-3|.|.
CSAREERGRDTQYF
TGCAGTGCTAGAGAGGAACGGGGCAGAGATACGCAGTATTTT
>TRBV7-9|TRBJ2-3|.|many
CASSPQQGSTDTQYF
TGTGCCAGCAGTCCACAACAGGGCAGCACAGATACGCAGTATTTT
>TRBV27|TRBJ2-7|TRBD2|.
CASTGLATKEQYF
TGTGCCAGCACGGGACTAGCCACAAAAGAGCAGTACTTC